The rows below give T cell receptor beta chains drawn from one sample of a study of T cells after yellow fever vaccination. TCRdb analysed the 5' RACE reads with MiXCR anew, one entry per CDR3 protein. The data contain 300,000 to 350,000 distinct CDR3 sequences, 4% of them singletons. The sample in question was PBMCs, obtained 5 days after the yellow fever booster vaccination. Receptor source: a man between 18 and 35 years old who received the YFV17D yellow fever vaccine. Both conserved end residues are part of each CDR3. The D gene is left open where the match is weak. Size is omitted from some rows. Given values are once, few, many or a class for expanded clones.

TRBV12-3/TRBV12-4	few	TRBJ1-1	-	12	CASSLSSGKAFF	TGTGCCAGCAGTTTATCTTCAGGGAAAGCTTTCTTT
TRBV28	many	TRBJ1-1	-	14	CASSAGAANTEAFF	TGTGCCAGCAGTGCCGGGGCAGCCAACACTGAGGCTTTCTTT
TRBV5-1	few	TRBJ2-5	TRBD1	15	CASTPGTGMVETQYF	TGCGCCAGCACCCCCGGGACAGGAATGGTGGAGACCCAGTACTTC
TRBV5-1	many	TRBJ2-3	TRBD2	16	CASSPGTSGLTDTQYF	TGCGCCAGCAGCCCTGGGACTAGCGGCCTCACAGATACGCAGTATTTT
TRBV19	few	TRBJ1-2	-	12	CASSTQTRGYTF	TGTGCCAGTAGTACCCAGACCCGAGGCTACACCTTC
TRBV6-5	few	TRBJ1-1	TRBD1	15	CASSEQGAQKTEAFF	TGTGCCAGCAGCGAGCAGGGGGCGCAGAAAACTGAAGCTTTCTTT
TRBV4-2	-	TRBJ2-3	-	15	CASSLEGTSHQAQYF	TGTGCCAGCAGCCTCGAGGGGACTTCCCACCAGGCGCAGTATTTT
TRBV6-2/TRBV6-3	-	TRBJ1-6	TRBD1	16	CASSLQGALRNSPLHF	TGTGCCAGCAGTCTACAGGGGGCGCTCAGGAATTCACCCCTCCACTTT
TRBV24-1	-	TRBJ2-2	-	13	CATSDLGAGELFF	TGTGCCACCAGTGATTTAGGCGCCGGGGAGCTGTTTTTT
TRBV6-5	-	TRBJ1-5	-	16	CASSYSSGGVNQPQHF	TGTGCCAGCAGTTACTCGTCCGGAGGGGTAAATCAGCCCCAGCATTTT
TRBV5-1	many	TRBJ2-1	-	13	CASSLDQYNEQFF	TGCGCCAGCAGCTTGGATCAGTACAATGAGCAGTTCTTC
TRBV7-9	-	TRBJ2-2	-	15	CASSLFVSGTGELFF	TGTGCCAGCAGCTTATTTGTGTCAGGCACCGGGGAGCTGTTTTTT
TRBV7-3	few	TRBJ2-5	-	16	CASSLIGRAQSETQYF	TGTGCCAGCAGCTTAATAGGACGGGCTCAATCAGAGACCCAGTACTTC
TRBV5-1	many	TRBJ2-3	-	12	CASSFTSDTQYF	TGCGCCAGCAGCTTTACCTCAGATACGCAGTATTTT
TRBV5-1	many	TRBJ2-3	-	14	CASSNLQGPDTQYF	TGCGCCAGCAGCAACCTACAGGGCCCAGATACGCAGTATTTT
TRBV6-1	few	TRBJ1-4	-	13	CASSEQGPGVLFF	TGTGCCAGCAGTGAACAAGGGCCGGGGGTGCTGTTTTTT
TRBV12-3/TRBV12-4	-	TRBJ2-3	-	14	CASSISRRIGTQYF	TGTGCCAGCAGTATCTCACGCCGAATTGGTACGCAGTATTTT
TRBV14	-	TRBJ2-2	-	13	CASSQGVTGELFF	TGTGCCAGCAGCCAAGGGGTCACCGGGGAGCTGTTTTTT
TRBV15	many	TRBJ2-1	-	13	CATSRRGRNEQFF	TGTGCCACCAGCAGACGGGGGAGGAATGAGCAGTTCTTC
TRBV4-3	-	TRBJ1-4	-	15	CASSQAGTGNEKLFF	TGCGCCAGCAGCCAAGCCGGGACGGGGAATGAAAAACTGTTTTTT
TRBV5-4	few	TRBJ2-5	TRBD2	16	CASRFRVSGGAETQYF	TGTGCCAGCAGGTTTCGGGTTAGCGGGGGGGCGGAGACCCAGTACTTC
TRBV5-1	-	TRBJ2-5	-	15	CASSAGPVGAETQYF	TGCGCCAGCAGCGCGGGCCCGGTAGGAGCAGAGACCCAGTACTTC
TRBV4-3	-	TRBJ2-1	-	16	CASSRDLGQGLDEQFF	TGCGCCAGCAGCCGAGATCTCGGGCAGGGCTTAGATGAGCAGTTCTTC
TRBV24-1	-	TRBJ2-3	-	12	CATSDYTDTQYF	TGTGCCACCAGTGACTACACAGATACGCAGTATTTT
TRBV3-1	-	TRBJ1-2	TRBD1	14	CASSQRQGFYGYTF	TGTGCCAGCAGCCAGCGACAGGGGTTCTATGGCTACACCTTC
TRBV27	-	TRBJ1-2	-	14	CASSTLGRDDGYTF	TGTGCCAGCAGTACCTTGGGGAGGGATGATGGCTACACCTTC
TRBV5-1	few	TRBJ2-1	TRBD1	15	CASSFSGTGVNEQFF	TGCGCCAGCAGCTTTTCCGGGACAGGGGTCAATGAGCAGTTCTTC
TRBV4-3	-	TRBJ2-1	TRBD1	13	CASSRTTGNEQFF	TGCGCCAGCAGCCGCACGACAGGGAATGAGCAGTTCTTC
TRBV12-3/TRBV12-4	-	TRBJ1-1	TRBD1	14	CASSLGQGQTEAFF	TGTGCCAGCAGTCTCGGACAGGGCCAAACTGAAGCTTTCTTT
TRBV12-3/TRBV12-4	-	TRBJ1-1	-	15	CASSLIGGGNTEAFF	TGTGCCAGCAGTTTAATCGGGGGCGGGAACACTGAAGCTTTCTTT
TRBV20-1	-	TRBJ1-6	-	12	CSAGVLPKGVRF	TGCAGTGCCGGGGTCCTCCCAAAGGGGGTACGCTTT
TRBV20-1	many	TRBJ2-3	TRBD2	16	CSAPGLAGAFTDTQYF	TGCAGTGCTCCGGGACTAGCGGGGGCGTTCACAGATACGCAGTATTTT
TRBV11-2	few	TRBJ2-3	-	16	CASSLMAGFSTDTQYF	TGTGCCAGCAGCTTAATGGCGGGGTTTAGCACAGATACGCAGTATTTT
TRBV7-9	many	TRBJ2-4	-	13	CASSLGLANIQYF	TGTGCCAGCAGCTTAGGGCTTGCGAACATTCAGTACTTC
TRBV5-1	few	TRBJ2-1	-	14	CASSLPGSDNEQFF	TGCGCCAGCAGCTTGCCGGGGAGCGACAATGAGCAGTTCTTC
TRBV12-3/TRBV12-4	few	TRBJ1-5	-	12	CASSDSLQPQHF	TGTGCCAGCAGCGACAGTCTACAGCCCCAGCATTTT
TRBV7-9	many	TRBJ1-2	-	15	CASSLGSAGEYGYTF	TGTGCCAGCAGCTTAGGTTCCGCGGGGGAATATGGCTACACCTTC
TRBV15	few	TRBJ2-3	-	15	CATSRDGLNTDTQYF	TGTGCCACCAGCAGAGATGGGCTTAACACAGATACGCAGTATTTT
TRBV6-5	-	TRBJ1-2	-	15	CASSYGGAYSYGYTF	TGTGCCAGCAGTTACGGGGGGGCTTACTCCTATGGCTACACCTTC
TRBV3-1	many	TRBJ2-3	-	17	CASSQGRGATSTDTQYF	TGTGCCAGCAGCCAGGGCCGTGGTGCTACTAGCACAGATACGCAGTATTTT
TRBV7-3	many	TRBJ1-1	TRBD1	15	CASSLAGGLNTEAFF	TGTGCCAGCAGCTTAGCAGGGGGCCTGAACACTGAAGCTTTCTTT
TRBV15	few	TRBJ1-5	-	15	CATSRDGGNSQPQHF	TGTGCCACCAGCAGAGATGGGGGAAATAGTCAGCCCCAGCATTTT
TRBV29-1	many	TRBJ2-3	-	14	CSVEGSGYTDTQYF	TGCAGCGTTGAGGGGTCTGGGTACACAGATACGCAGTATTTT
TRBV11-2	-	TRBJ2-3	-	15	CASSLRGRSPNTQYF	TGTGCCAGCAGCTTACGGGGCAGGAGCCCGAATACGCAGTATTTT
TRBV6-4	few	TRBJ2-6	-	19	CASSDLPTGTSSGANVLTF	TGTGCCAGCAGTGACCTCCCGACAGGGACTAGCTCTGGGGCCAACGTCCTGACTTTC
TRBV12-3/TRBV12-4	-	TRBJ1-2	TRBD1	15	CASSPHGQVNYGYTF	TGTGCCAGCAGTCCTCACGGACAGGTTAACTATGGCTACACCTTC
TRBV5-1	-	TRBJ1-2	-	14	CASSPKPGNYGYTF	TGCGCCAGCAGCCCGAAACCGGGGAACTATGGCTACACCTTC
TRBV5-4	-	TRBJ2-7	TRBD1	14	CASSQRDSNYEQYF	TGTGCCAGCAGCCAACGGGACAGCAACTACGAGCAGTACTTC
TRBV5-1	-	TRBJ2-1	TRBD2	15	CASSLNGGYNNEQFF	TGCGCCAGCAGCTTGAACGGGGGGTATAACAATGAGCAGTTCTTC
TRBV3-1	many	TRBJ1-2	TRBD1	16	CASSQDPGNRGGGYTF	TGTGCCAGCAGCCAAGATCCTGGGAACAGGGGAGGTGGCTACACCTTC
TRBV6-5	many	TRBJ2-1	TRBD2	17	CASSYKSSGGAYNEQFF	TGTGCCAGCAGTTATAAGAGTAGCGGGGGGGCGTACAATGAGCAGTTCTTC
TRBV7-2	few	TRBJ2-2	-	14	CASSLQQSTGELFF	TGTGCCAGCAGCTTACAACAGAGCACCGGGGAGCTGTTTTTT
TRBV14	few	TRBJ2-7	-	15	CASSQGRRTSYEQYF	TGTGCCAGCAGCCAAGGGCGCAGGACCAGTTACGAGCAGTACTTC
TRBV5-1	-	TRBJ1-6	-	16	CASSQTSGTDNSPLHF	TGCGCCAGCAGCCAAACCTCCGGGACGGATAATTCACCCCTCCACTTT
TRBV9	-	TRBJ2-1	TRBD1	20	CASSVSTPQIQGAQWNEQFF	TGTGCCAGCAGCGTTAGTACTCCCCAAATACAGGGGGCTCAATGGAATGAGCAGTTCTTC
TRBV5-1	few	TRBJ1-1	-	14	CASTSRPPDTEAFF	TGCGCCAGCACCTCCCGTCCTCCGGACACTGAAGCTTTCTTT
TRBV5-4	-	TRBJ2-1	TRBD2	15	CASSLRRGGRDEQFF	TGTGCCAGCAGCTTGAGGCGGGGGGGCCGGGATGAGCAGTTCTTC